The 5 T cell receptor beta chains listed next were all sequenced from one sample in a study of Graves' ophthalmopathy and Graves' hyperthyroidism. From RNA, the CDR3 regions of TCR beta chains were amplified and sequenced. HTBI primers primed a first-round RT-PCR, and a second-round multiplex PCR followed. TCRdb passed the multiplex PCR reads through MiXCR, listing each CDR3 protein once. The profile shows 600,000 to 650,000 distinct CDR3 sequences, approximately 22% of them singletons. Input material: peripheral blood. The receptor source for this set is a woman aged 18-35 years with stable Graves' hyperthyroidism. Some clones in this sample may be carry-over from other donors' samples.

This clonotype was seen many times. The chain uses TRBV20-1 and TRBJ2-7, with D unclear. CDR1 DFQATT and CDR2 SNEGSKA come from the germline V gene (reference sequence). V was pared by 0 bases and J by 0 bases, with 9 bases between. The CDR3 is made up of 14 amino acids. The CDR3 protein is CSAREGSFSYEQYF. For the CDR3, the DNA is TGCAGTGCTAGAGAGGGGTCTTTCTCCTACGAGCAGTACTTC.

The chain carries TRBV27 and TRBJ1-5; possibly TRBD1 for D (5 bases). The CDR3 extends over 15 amino acids. Per germline, CDR1 MNHEY and CDR2 SMNVEV (reference sequence). V lost 0 bases and J 2 bases, leaving 8 bases between the germline ends. The CDR3 DNA reads as TGTGCCAGCAGTTTATCGAAACAGGGCAATCAGCCCCAGCATTTT. Amino acid sequence: CASSLSKQGNQPQHF.

This clonotype was seen at least ten times. This chain uses TRBV12-3 or TRBV12-4 with TRBJ1-1, with 11 positions matching TRBD1. The CDR3 has 15 residues. V was clipped by 4 bases and J by 1 base; unmatched bases: 2. The CDR3 sequence: CASSSGTGGNTEAFF. CDR3 DNA sequence: TGTGCCAGCAGTTCAGGGACAGGGGGGAACACTGAAGCTTTCTTT.

The chain couples TRBV7-2 to TRBJ2-7, with a weak D call TRBD1 (5 bases). The V end was cut by 5 bases, the J end by 2 bases, with 13 bases between. CDR3 size: 14 residues. Germline V gene lookup returns CDR1 SGHTA and CDR2 FQGNSA. The CDR3 DNA reads TGTGCCAGCAGCCTGCTGACAGAGACCTACGAGCAGTACTTC. Translated, it gives CASSLLTETYEQYF.

This clonotype was picked up a small number of times. The V and J genes are TRBV5-1 and TRBJ1-2; D is undetermined. This CDR3 region has 17 residues. V shed 1 base and J shed 4 bases, with 20 bases lying between them. Germline V gene lookup returns CDR1 SGHRS and CDR2 YFSETQ. The DNA for the CDR3 is TGCGCCAGCAGCTTGACGGCAGCGCCTGAGTATGGCTATGGCTACACCTTC. Amino acid sequence: CASSLTAAPEYGYGYTF.